This T cell receptor beta chain is drawn from a study of cytomegalovirus exposure and HLA in healthy donors (dated by TCRdb to 2015 to 2018). Regarding the study in general: An earlier analysis of several hundred of the donors reported about 300 Gb of sequence data and 100 million to 120 million unique TCR beta sequences obtained from about 200 million T cells. About 280 gigabases of sequencing data and roughly 80 million unique TCR sequences made up an early release that covered around 640 HLA-typed donors. Of the 350 to 400 genotyped donors, 65% to 90% fell in the genetic ancestry cluster associated with self-reported Caucasian donors. The study was designed to test whether signatures of past pathogen exposure could be identified by cataloging public T cell receptors. The T cell repertoires of 666 subjects were profiled by immunosequencing and related to cytomegalovirus serostatus. A separate validation cohort of approximately 120 different subjects was used in addition to the roughly 670-subject first cohort. The study combined high-throughput TCR immunosequencing, statistical association of individual TCRs with disease status, and machine learning to predict cytomegalovirus infection status. To study patterns of TCR occurrence, a later analysis re-analyzed previously published TCR beta repertoires from just over 650 donors and added high-resolution HLA genotyping. Rather than using new phenotypic data, the later analysis identified candidate immune exposures from TCR beta sequences and from how often those sequences occurred across donors. An earlier analysis of 587 of the donors used high-throughput TCR beta sequencing to judge whether each TCR beta V gene segment behaved as functional or pseudogenic. Donor age, sex, ethnicity and CMV serostatus were compiled alongside the repertoire data. A later genetic analysis took genome-wide SNP genotypes for about 55% of the 666 donors and used that subset as a discovery cohort. All discovery cohort repertoires had been generated on a single sequencing platform. Both class I and class II loci were covered by HLA typing, at four-digit resolution. The number of typed donors differed by locus: 629-630 for A, B, C, DRB1 and DQB1; approximately 540 for DQA1; 606 for DPA1; and roughly 490 for DPB1. Because of strong linkage in the cohort, roughly five DR-DQ haplotypes were treated as single units for association and clustering. Among around 400 genotyped donors of the cohort, an average of 235,054 unique TCR beta nucleotide sequences were sequenced per donor, roughly 18% of them non-productive. The study at large found these results: Across donors, most TCR sequences were observed very rarely, whereas some public TCRs were present in many individuals. Compared with the 666-donor mean, donors in an Asian-associated ancestry cluster had fewer N-insertions in productive TCRs, according to a later genetic analysis. A total of roughly 160 TCR beta chains were listed by the study as associated with cytomegalovirus. A further reported finding was that TCR beta sequences accurately predicted the HLA-A and HLA-B alleles for most subjects in the first cohort. Immune exposure information for the cohort was limited to CMV serostatus. Cytomegalovirus status was reported to be diagnosed by the classifier with high specificity and sensitivity in both the original and validation cohorts. The authors suggested that the approach could potentially be extended to other disease states and immunological phenotypes. At a false discovery rate of 0.05, a later analysis linked some 18,000 TCR beta sequences to specific HLA alleles. Approximately 18 rarely observed V segments, including chromosome 9 orphons, were excluded from the earlier analysis of approximately 600 of the donors because counts were too low. A later analysis found that HLA-associated TCR beta chains were more clonally expanded and had lower generation probabilities than equally common non-associated chains. HLA typing was unavailable for some donors at each locus, so association tests used only the typed subset. An earlier analysis of approximately 600 of the donors showed that most TCR beta V segments appeared in productive rearrangements either about 87% or about 30% of the time, which broadly matched IMGT annotations. Presence/absence analyses assumed roughly uniform sequencing depth across donors, an assumption that may not hold. According to a later analysis, most CMV-associated TCR beta chains appeared to be HLA-restricted, and the HLA associations seemed to be driven largely by CMV exposure. Linkage disequilibrium might explain the correlated functional status among segregating V segments, but an unknown experimental factor could not be excluded. A cluster of highly shared sequence variants was judged likely to represent a technical artifact of the sequencing pipeline. Several of the top co-occurrence clusters appeared to be linked to parvovirus B19, influenza, CMV and Epstein-Barr virus, according to a later analysis. An association between a missense DCLRE1C variant and V-gene and J-gene trimming of TCR beta chains was found in a later genetic analysis and replicated in an independent cohort. In vitro tests confirmed that three of the cytomegalovirus-associated TCR beta chains recognize cytomegalovirus antigens. In a later analysis, the rate of TCR association differed among HLA loci, with DRB1 alleles having the most associated TCRs and HLA-C alleles having the fewest. When HLA alleles, especially DR and DQ, strongly co-occurred, attributing TCR associations to individual alleles was difficult. Some IMGT-functional V segments, including TRBV6-2 and TRBV6-3, could not be told apart with the 87-base-pair reads, so those segments were excluded. In this cohort, only TCR beta chains were sequenced, and detectable features were limited by the absence of alpha or paired-chain data.

The cohort consisted of 666 healthy bone marrow donors. All cohort members were sampled while nominally healthy, although unrecorded immune exposures were likely present. The donor was CMV seropositive and was included in the group of approximately 310 seropositive cohort members. A peripheral blood sample was provided by each donor, and peripheral blood mononuclear cells were used for TCR beta sequencing. Genomic DNA was extracted from the blood cell samples with the Qiagen DNeasy Blood Extraction Kit. Library preparation was by the immunoSEQ multiplex PCR assay. For the multiplex PCR, a mixture combining 60 forward primers for TCR Vbeta segments and 13 reverse primers for TCR Jbeta segments was used. The CDR3 region of rearranged TCR beta genes was amplified from genomic DNA with a multiplex PCR assay. On the Illumina HiSeq System, the amplified TCR beta libraries were sequenced as 87-base-pair reads. The study's own analysis went as follows. A later analysis tallied approximately 87 million unique TCR beta chains across the 666 repertoires, and about 12 million of those chains were shared by two or more donors. Raw reads were error-corrected and collapsed into unique sequences by a nearest-neighbor algorithm in which closely related sequences were merged to remove PCR and sequencing errors. V, D and J gene segments were assigned by aligning CDR3 sequences to IMGT reference sequences. For a sequence to be retained, at least a six-nucleotide match to both a V gene segment and a J gene segment was required. Rearrangements were classified as productive when the CDR3 lacked stop codons and remained in frame with V and J, and all other rearrangements were classified as non-productive. CDR3 was defined according to IMGT convention as the region running from the second conserved V-encoded cysteine to the conserved J-encoded phenylalanine. Sequences without an unambiguous match to a single V gene segment were excluded from the earlier analysis of a few hundred of the donors. In an earlier analysis of 587 of the donors, a V segment was called functional when productive rearrangements were above 56.7%, and segregating when the standard deviation between donors exceeded 5%. To diagnose cytomegalovirus status from the catalog of TCR beta chain sequences, a statistical classification framework was built. V and J gene assignment, in a later analysis, came from comparing TCR nucleotide sequences with IMGT/GENE-DB human TR gene sequences. A later analysis assigned CDR3 sequences and most-parsimonious VDJ recombination scenarios with the TCRdist pipeline. In a later analysis, every TCR beta chain was defined by the combination of its CDR3 amino acid sequence and its V-gene family, and reads without a unique V-gene family were dropped. A later analysis removed roughly 590 highly shared, low-generation-probability nucleotide sequences to deal with suspected cross-contamination and a sequencing artifact. A later analysis calculated a clonal expansion index for each public chain from normalized within-repertoire ranks of inferred template counts. Generation probabilities in a later analysis came from a VDJ recombination model fitted to out-of-frame rearrangements, and those results were checked against IGoR. In a later analysis, TCR-TCR, TCR-HLA and TCR-CMV co-occurrence was scored with hypergeometric tests, and a repertoire-size bias correction was applied to TCR pairs. A later analysis estimated false discovery rates by permuting HLA or CMV assignments 20 times. A later analysis grouped co-occurring TCRs with DBSCAN, adding TCRdist sequence similarity when clustering within HLA-allele-positive subsets. Repertoires with fewer than 30,000 or more than 120,000 public chains, plus five repertoires with anomalous nucleotide sharing, were excluded from co-occurrence clustering. The source is immuneACCESS, and TCRdb retained only in-frame sequences with V and J called. Part of the clones is not carried over; for the studies checked, unresolved V genes explain less than half of this, and the remainder is unexplained. For V, J and clone size, that table is used; D and trimming come from the DNA. This sample comprises about 110,000 clones, about two thirds of them detected only once. The ten largest clones add up to approximately 8.6% of the sample.

On this clone itself: What this receptor recognizes is not known. No per-base quality is available; no much larger clone lies one base away.

Unmatched junction bases come to 7, with V trimmed by 2 bases and J by 7 bases. CDR1 MDHEN and CDR2 SYDVKM are derived from the germline V gene. There are 14 amino acids in the CDR3, from cysteine to phenylalanine inclusive. Only the CDR3 region is kept as DNA, spanning 42 bases read in frame from base 1. The receptor was derived from a man aged 30 to 39 in good health and CMV-seropositive. The chain links TRBV28 with TRBJ1-2, and TRBD1 aligns with 7 junction nucleotides. Material for sequencing was PBMCs. The nucleotides read TGTGCCAGCAGTTTACACCACAGGGGTGGTGGCTACACCTTC. Its protein product is CASSLHHRGGGYTF.